This T cell receptor beta chain originates from a study of shared clonotypes between healthy human individuals (TCRdb year 2020). Study-wide context: The cohort included three men and two women between 18 and 49 years of age. Per donor, three plates each were used for CD4 naive and CD4 memory, two for CD8 naive, and one for CD8 memory. Between about 0.9 and 8.9 billion PBMCs per donor were obtained by leukapheresis. Libraries were prepared and TCR repertoires were sequenced by different laboratories using diverse techniques, in order to increase sequencing depth and limit assay-specific biases. To estimate repertoire size and how much clonotypes are shared between individuals, the study performed deep sequencing of blood TCR repertoires from 4 to 6 healthy adults.

The CDR3, from cysteine to phenylalanine, totals 17 residues. This entry keeps only the CDR3 DNA: 51 bases, framed from base 1. Looking up the germline V gene yields CDR1 SGHRS and CDR2 YFSETQ. Cut back by 4 bases and 0 bases, the V and J ends lie 20 bases apart. Donors were healthy HIV-negative adults with no recently reported acute infections or vaccinations. Only Caucasian adults living in Nashville, Tennessee, USA were represented among the donors. CD4+ T cells were enriched through magnetic negative selection, after which naive cells were positively selected on CD45RA and the remaining negative fraction served as the memory subset. Blood was obtained by leukapheresis, after which PBMCs were separated by Ficoll-Histopaque density gradient centrifugation and cryopreserved in liquid nitrogen vapor phase. Purity and quantity of every magnetically sorted T cell population were checked by analytical flow cytometry. Genomic DNA was isolated from every sorted fraction and measured by UV absorbance on a Nanodrop 2000c.

Study-wide findings and limitations: Naive subsets generally had larger estimated clonotype richness than memory subsets did. About 4.5% of naive CD4, 3.5% of naive CD8, 2.3% of memory CD4, and approximately 0.39% of memory CD8 clonotypes were shared across several donors. Sampling was limited to blood, and TCR repertoires in tissue likely differ from TCR repertoires in blood. Pairwise subsampling led to the expectation that sequencing depth would affect the degree of clonotype sharing among donors. Rarefaction of sorted-subset datasets indicated incomplete sequencing despite the large sequencing depth. Because the study included a small number of donors, the genetic and exposure-history diversity represented was limited. Compared with non-shared clonotypes, clonotypes shared by all four sorted-subset donors had higher generation probabilities.

Using the deep immunoSEQ assay, TCR CDR3 regions were amplified from genomic DNA by multiplex PCR. Extracted genomic DNA from each cell subset was distributed evenly across all wells of several immunoSEQ 96-well plates, and each plate was treated as a replicate. Each replicate PCR for sorted subsets received about 200 ng genomic DNA, equal to about 30,000 T cell genomes. The purified libraries were quantified using a Qubit 3.0 fluorometer, sized with a Bioanalyzer 2100, and then quantified again using the KAPA Library Quantification kit. Each immunoSEQ 96-well plate was sequenced on its own single-read 150-cycle Illumina NextSeq 550 flow cell. As for how the authors treated the data: Because the immunoSEQ output included only junctional sequences and no quality scores, the filtering could not be the same as the filtering used for full-length reads. Sequences were annotated with PyIR, a Python wrapper for IgBLAST v1.9, using IMGT germline references to assign V/J genes and CDR3. Reads were filtered out if the reads had weak V/J assignments (E-value above 1e-6), no CDR3, stop codons, out-of-frame junctions, or ambiguous translated residues. V3J clonotypes were defined as sequences sharing the same inferred V gene, J gene, and CDR3 amino acid sequence. To compute the percentage overlap between repertoires, the number of shared unique clonotypes was divided by the size of the smaller repertoire. Repertoire richness was assessed with RTK rarefaction, the Chao1 estimator, and Recon v2.1 estimates of unobserved clonotypes. For all TCRbeta clonotypes obtained by the gDNA method from several donors, generation probabilities were computed with OLGA. Drawn from immuneACCESS, this table holds only the in-frame rearrangements with V and J called that TCRdb kept. Clones are partly lost; checked studies trace under half to an unresolved V gene and leave the rest unexplained. That table supplies the V and J calls and clone size; D and trimming were determined from the DNA. Counted in this sample were about 1.5 million clones; nearly 99% of them appeared once. Clones ranked in the top ten supply approximately 0.45% of the sample.

Worth noting for this clone: Its antigen specificity is not known. Base-call qualities are not available, and no considerably larger clone is one nucleotide away.

This clonotype was sampled from a man between 25 and 39 years old in good health. The material sequenced was naive CD4+ T cells sorted from blood. Interpreted using the paper, the cell subset or site label stands for: CD45RA+ positively selected. The chain is assembled from TRBV5-1 and TRBJ2-7, with an unclear D gene assignment. The CDR3 has the sequence CASSPVPSVRSSYEQYF. The bases are TGCGCCAGCAGCCCGGTCCCCTCGGTGAGGAGCTCCTACGAGCAGTACTTC.